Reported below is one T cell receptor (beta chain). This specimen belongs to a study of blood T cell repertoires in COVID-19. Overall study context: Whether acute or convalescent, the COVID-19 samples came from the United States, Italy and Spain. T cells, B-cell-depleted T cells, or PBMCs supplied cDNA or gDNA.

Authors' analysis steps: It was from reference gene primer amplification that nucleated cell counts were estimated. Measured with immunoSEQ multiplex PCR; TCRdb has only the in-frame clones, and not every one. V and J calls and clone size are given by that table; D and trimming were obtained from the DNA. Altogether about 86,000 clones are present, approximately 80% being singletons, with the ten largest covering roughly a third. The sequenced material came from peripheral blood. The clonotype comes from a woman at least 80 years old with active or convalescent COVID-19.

In nucleotides, the CDR3 is TGCGCCAGCAGCGCTGGGGGGGTCGGGAACTATGGCTACACCTTC. Its translation: CASSAGGVGNYGYTF. The V and J genes are TRBV5-1 and TRBJ1-2; TRBD1 is a possible D gene (5 bases). CDR1 is SGHRS and CDR2 is YFSETQ in the germline V gene. Trimming removed 4 bases from V and 2 bases from J, with 15 bases in between. The CDR3 totals 15 residues.